This T cell receptor beta chain appears in the sequencing data of a study of cytomegalovirus exposure and HLA in healthy donors. Assay used: immunoSEQ multiplex PCR; TCRdb lists only in-frame clones, some missing. The sample has 220,000 or so clones, over 80% seen once. The CDR3 totals 14 residues. CDR1 is SQVTM, CDR2 ANQGSEA, per germline. V shed 7 bases and J shed 0 bases, with 16 bases lying between them. The sequence came from a woman aged 18 to 35 in good health and CMV-seronegative. The chain employs TRBV29-1 and TRBJ2-7; possible D gene TRBD2, 6 bases. Sequenced: PBMCs. This CDR3 reads CSAASVTDSYEQYF. The CDR3 DNA reads as TGCAGCGCTGCTAGCGTTACCGACTCCTACGAGCAGTACTTC.